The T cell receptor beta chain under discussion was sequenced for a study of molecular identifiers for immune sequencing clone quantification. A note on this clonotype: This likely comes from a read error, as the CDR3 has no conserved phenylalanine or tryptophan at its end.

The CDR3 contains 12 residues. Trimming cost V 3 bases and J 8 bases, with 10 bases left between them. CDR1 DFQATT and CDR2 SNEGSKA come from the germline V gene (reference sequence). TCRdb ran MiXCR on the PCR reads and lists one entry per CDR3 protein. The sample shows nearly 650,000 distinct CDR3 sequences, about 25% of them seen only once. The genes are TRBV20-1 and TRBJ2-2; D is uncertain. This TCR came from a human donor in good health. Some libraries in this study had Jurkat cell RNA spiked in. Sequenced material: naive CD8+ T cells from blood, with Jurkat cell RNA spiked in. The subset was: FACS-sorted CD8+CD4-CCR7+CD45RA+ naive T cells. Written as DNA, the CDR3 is TGCAGTGCTAGTCGATCGGCAGGGGAGCTGTTTATT. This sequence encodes CSASRSAGELFI.